This T cell receptor (beta chain) was observed in a study of T cell responses to AZD1222 COVID-19 vaccine. Generated by immunoSEQ multiplex PCR, the TCRdb table keeps only in-frame clones and is missing some. The profile shows about 100,000 clones, nearly 95% of them singletons. The sequenced sample was peripheral blood, obtained on day 0 of AZD1222 vaccination. The TCR was taken from an adult in good health.

As DNA, the CDR3 is TGTGCCACCACCTTTCTAGGTGGCACTGAAGCTTTCTTT. Its translation is CATTFLGGTEAFF. The rearrangement uses TRBV15 and TRBJ1-1; the D is unclear. V lost 7 bases, J lost 4 bases, and 13 bases lay in between. Germline lookup yields CDR1 LNHNV and CDR2 YYDKDF (reference sequence). The CDR3 spans 13 residues.